Included here is one T cell receptor beta chain sequence, with context. The sample originates from a study of T cell changes during pregnancy in multiple sclerosis. The V segment lost 3 bases and the J segment 6 bases; nucleotides outside the gene matches: 4. The germline V gene has CDR1 LNHDA and CDR2 SQIVND (reference sequence). The CDR3 consists of 14 residues. TCRdb keeps only in-frame clones here, not all; method: immunoSEQ multiplex PCR. The sample has around 64,000 clones, over 85% seen once. The chain links TRBV19 to TRBJ1-2, with 10 bases fitting TRBD1. This TCR came from a female donor with multiple sclerosis, enrolled in a pregnancy study. The starting material was CD8+ T cells from peripheral blood mononuclear cells, obtained in the third trimester of pregnancy. The CDR3 loop reads CASSIMTGGHGYTF. CDR3 bases: TGTGCCAGTAGTATTATGACAGGGGGCCATGGCTACACCTTC.